These 19 T cell receptor beta chains came from one sample sequenced in a study of lymphopenia after photon versus proton radiotherapy. Here immunoSEQ multiplex PCR was the method, and the copy in TCRdb shows in-frame clones only, minus some. The data hold 150,000 to 200,000 clones, with about 85% observed a single time. The specimen comprised peripheral blood, sampled from a patient treated with photon-based radiotherapy. Receptors were obtained from a man in his fifties with gastric cancer.

The chain recombines TRBV30 with TRBJ2-5; D might be TRBD1 (6 bases). Germline loops: CDR1 GTSNPN, CDR2 SVGIG (reference sequence). Trimming shortened V by 4 bases and J by 0 bases, and 9 bases separated the two germline ends. The CDR3 has 13 amino acids. The CDR3 region is CAWNRAYQETQYF. The DNA of the CDR3 is TGTGCCTGGAACAGGGCGTACCAAGAGACCCAGTACTTC.

The count of this clone is one. The chain links TRBV6-1 to TRBJ1-2, with no clear D. Germline values: CDR1 MNHNS, CDR2 SASEGT. The CDR3 covers 13 residues. V lost 7 bases and J lost 7, with 16 bases in between. The CDR3 region has the DNA TGTGCCAGCACCATTGACCAAAGCGGTGGCTACACCTTC. Its translation: CASTIDQSGGYTF.

The chain recombines TRBV19 with TRBJ2-3; D tentatively reads TRBD1 or TRBD2 (5 bases each). The V gene's germline CDR1 is LNHDA and CDR2 SQIVND (reference sequence). V was pared by 3 bases and J by 3 bases, with 10 bases between. This CDR3 has 14 amino acids. The CDR3 protein is CASSIPGRTDTQYF. The CDR3 nucleotides read TGTGCCAGTAGTATCCCGGGGCGGACAGATACGCAGTATTTT.

J is TRBJ2-7 and V is TRBV6-6, with TRBD2 matching over 11 bases. Trimming cost V 2 bases and J 3 bases; bases outside gene matches: 3. Germline assignment: CDR1 MNHNY and CDR2 SVGAGI (reference sequence). The CDR3 has 15 amino acids. CDR3 protein: CASSYGTSGGYEQYF. CDR3 sequence (DNA): TGTGCCAGCAGTTACGGGACTAGCGGAGGCTACGAGCAGTACTTC.

This clone was counted once. This CDR3 reads CASSLVGGLASYNEQFF. The CDR3 region has the DNA TGTGCCAGCAGCTTAGTTGGGGGACTAGCGTCCTACAATGAGCAGTTCTTC. The chain links TRBV7-9 to TRBJ2-1; TRBD2 agrees at 10 bases. Per the germline V gene, CDR1 is SEHNR and CDR2 is FQNEAQ (reference sequence). Trimming cost V 1 base and J 1 base; bases outside gene matches: 4. This CDR3 region has 17 residues.

This chain's CDR3 is CASSSSSGSLGNEQFF. The DNA for the CDR3 is TGTGCCAGCAGCTCCTCTAGCGGGAGTTTAGGCAATGAGCAGTTCTTC. The J gene is TRBJ2-1, the V gene TRBV9; 10 bases fit TRBD2. The CDR3 is made up of 16 amino acids. Germline assignment: CDR1 SGDLS and CDR2 YYNGEE. V lost 4 bases, J lost 6 bases, and 10 bases stayed unmatched.

This rearrangement joins TRBV2 to TRBJ2-1; 11 bases align to TRBD2. J gave up 2 bases and V 6 bases, and 15 bases lay outside the gene matches. The CDR3 is 19 residues long. Germline CDR1 is SNHLY and CDR2 is FYNNEI. The CDR3 region is CASSELLAGGGRTYNEQFF. The DNA of the CDR3 is TGTGCCAGCAGCGAGCTTCTAGCGGGAGGCGGCCGGACCTACAATGAGCAGTTCTTC.

The chain combines TRBV19 with TRBJ2-2, with TRBD1 matching over 8 bases. Trimming at V came to 3 bases and at J to 3 bases, leaving 9 bases not matched to a gene. The CDR3 consists of 17 residues. Per germline, CDR1 LNHDA and CDR2 SQIVND (reference sequence). The chain's CDR3 is CASSIGSGTGYTGELFF. The CDR3 DNA sequence: TGTGCCAGTAGTATCGGCTCCGGGACAGGATACACCGGGGAGCTGTTTTTT.

The chain employs TRBV11-2 and TRBJ1-4; D is perhaps TRBD1 (5 bases). Trimming took off 5 bases at V and 7 bases at J, with 8 bases between the two ends. Germline V CDR1 and CDR2: SGHAT, FQNNGV. This CDR3 region has 12 residues. CDR3 amino acids: CASSHGGEKLFF. CDR3 nucleotides: TGTGCCAGCAGCCACGGGGGTGAAAAACTGTTTTTT.

The rearrangement joins TRBV9 to TRBJ2-7, with a tentative D call TRBD1 (7 bases). Germline CDR1 and CDR2: SGDLS and YYNGEE. The CDR3 is made up of 13 amino acids. Trimming pared 0 bases from V and 6 bases from J, leaving 10 bases between. The CDR3: CASSVGQGGEQYF. The CDR3 nucleotides read TGTGCCAGCAGCGTAGGCCAGGGGGGCGAGCAGTACTTC.

The chain joins TRBV7-8 to TRBJ2-5; D is undetermined. There are 14 residues in the CDR3. Germline V lookup: CDR1 SGHVS, CDR2 FQNEAQ. The V and J ends lost 0 bases and 2 bases respectively, with 7 bases between them. CDR3 residues: CASSLAVRQETQYF. In nucleotides, the CDR3 is TGTGCCAGCAGCTTAGCGGTCAGACAAGAGACCCAGTACTTC.

The chain has TRBV19 and TRBJ2-2; the D is unclear. Trimming pared 6 bases from V and 4 bases from J, leaving 12 bases between. This CDR3 spans 14 amino acids. Germline-derived CDR1 and CDR2 are LNHDA and SQIVND (reference sequence). CDR3 in amino acids: CASSPPTSTGELFF. The CDR3 bases are TGTGCCAGTAGCCCCCCTACAAGCACCGGGGAGCTGTTTTTT.

The chain uses TRBV2 and TRBJ2-5, with D tentatively TRBD2 (6 bases). Germline loops: CDR1 SNHLY, CDR2 FYNNEI. The V and J ends lost 4 bases and 2 bases respectively, with 11 bases between them. The CDR3 is 14 amino acids. The CDR3 region has the DNA TGTGCCAGCAGTGTTATACGGGAGCAAGAGACCCAGTACTTC. Amino acids: CASSVIREQETQYF.

J is TRBJ2-7 and V is TRBV7-2; the match to TRBD2 covers 8 bases. Germline trimming cut 1 base from V and 2 bases from J; bases unmatched to any gene: 7. Germline V gene data show CDR1 as SGHTA and CDR2 as FQGNSA. The CDR3 is 16 amino acids. The CDR3 DNA follows: TGTGCCAGCAGCTTAGGGGGTAGCGGGGCCGCCTACGAGCAGTACTTC. It is translated as CASSLGGSGAAYEQYF.

The CDR3 DNA sequence: TGCAGCGCGATCCCTGGGGGGGGGTACGAGCAGTACTTC. Translation: CSAIPGGGYEQYF. The chain employs TRBV29-1 and TRBJ2-7; 7 nucleotides line up with TRBD2. J was trimmed by 4 bases and V by 7 bases; bases with no gene match: 10. Germline assignment: CDR1 SQVTM and CDR2 ANQGSEA. The CDR3 has 13 residues.

The rearrangement joins TRBV11-2 to TRBJ2-1, with D possibly matching TRBD1 (5 bases). Deletions cut 3 bases from V and 6 bases from J, with 18 bases between. Germline V lookup: CDR1 SGHAT, CDR2 FQNNGV. This CDR3 is 16 amino acids long. The CDR3 DNA follows: TGTGCCAGCAGCTTTTACCGAGCACAGGACGGCAATGAGCAGTTCTTC. Protein sequence: CASSFYRAQDGNEQFF. Full variable domain (rest looked up from reference TRBV11-2 and TRBJ2-1): EAGVAQSPRYKIIEKRQSVAFWCNPISGHATLYWYQQILGQGPKLLIQFQNNGVVDDSQLPKDRFSAERLKGVDSTLKIQPAKLEDSAVYLCASSFYRAQDGNEQFFGPGTRLTVL.

The genes are TRBV6-1 and TRBJ2-3, with TRBD1 matching over 7 bases. The V segment lost 7 bases and the J segment 2 bases; nucleotides outside the gene matches: 9. The CDR3 loop spans 15 amino acids. CDR1 is MNHNS and CDR2 is SASEGT in the germline V gene. CDR3 coding DNA: TGTGCCAGCAAACGACAGGGATGGGACACAGATACGCAGTATTTT. This codes for CASKRQGWDTDTQYF.

The chain links TRBV19 to TRBJ2-7; 12 nucleotides agree with TRBD2. CDR1 is LNHDA and CDR2 is SQIVND in the germline V gene (reference sequence). V lost 4 bases, J lost 3 bases, and 4 bases stayed unmatched. The CDR3 contains 15 residues. CDR3 amino acids: CASSTRLAGDYEQYF. The CDR3 nucleotides are TGTGCCAGTAGTACCAGACTAGCGGGAGACTACGAGCAGTACTTC.

This clone came up a few times. The chain carries TRBV2 and TRBJ2-2; TRBD2 might be the D (5 bases). CDR3 length: 16 residues. V dropped 2 bases and J dropped 1 base, with 11 bases sitting between them. Germline V gene sequence: CDR1 SNHLY, CDR2 FYNNEI. CDR3: CASSERVGVNTGELFF. Written as DNA, the CDR3 is TGTGCCAGCAGTGAACGAGTCGGGGTGAACACCGGGGAGCTGTTTTTT.